What follows describes a single T cell receptor beta chain. Its antigen is not known. Trimming removed 0 bases at V and 4 bases at J, with 13 bases between. Germline lookup yields CDR1 SGDLS and CDR2 YYNGEE. This CDR3 has 15 residues. These data originate in a study of beta chain features in type 1 diabetes. Looking at the study overall: All samples together contributed almost 110,000,000 sorted cells for examination. Study findings and constraints: Among all four CD4+ subsets, Type 1 diabetes patients had TCRB CDR3s that were moderately but significantly shorter. Type 1 diabetes patients had VDJ junctions that carried fewer insertions and more deletions.

As every portion of the isolated RNA was reverse transcribed, the sequencing read expressed TCRB transcripts. Here immunoSEQ multiplex PCR was the method, and the copy in TCRdb shows in-frame clones only, minus some. The profile shows 200,000 to 250,000 clones, about 63% of them singletons. Sequencing input: naive CD4+ T cells from blood. The chain links TRBV9 to TRBJ2-5; D is ambiguous. The TCR originated in a man aged 30 to 45 in good health. The CDR3 here is CASSVEGDVGETQYF. The CDR3, as DNA: TGTGCCAGCAGCGTAGAGGGTGATGTGGGAGAGACCCAGTACTTC.